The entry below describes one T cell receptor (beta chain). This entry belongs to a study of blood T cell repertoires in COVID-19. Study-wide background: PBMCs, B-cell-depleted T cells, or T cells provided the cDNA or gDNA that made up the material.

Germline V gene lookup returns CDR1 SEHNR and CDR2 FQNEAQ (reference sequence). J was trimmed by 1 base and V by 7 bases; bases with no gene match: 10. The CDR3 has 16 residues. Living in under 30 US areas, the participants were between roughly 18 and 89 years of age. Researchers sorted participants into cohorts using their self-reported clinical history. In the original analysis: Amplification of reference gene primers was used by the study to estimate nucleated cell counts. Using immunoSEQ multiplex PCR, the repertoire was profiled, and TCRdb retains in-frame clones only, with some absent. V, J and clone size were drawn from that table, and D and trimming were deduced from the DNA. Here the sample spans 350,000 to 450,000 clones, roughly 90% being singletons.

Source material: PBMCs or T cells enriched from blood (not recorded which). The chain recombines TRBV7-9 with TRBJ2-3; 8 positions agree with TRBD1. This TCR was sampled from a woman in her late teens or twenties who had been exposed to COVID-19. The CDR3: CASTREGTGGTDTQYF. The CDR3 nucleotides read TGTGCCAGCACCCGAGAGGGGACAGGAGGCACAGATACGCAGTATTTT.